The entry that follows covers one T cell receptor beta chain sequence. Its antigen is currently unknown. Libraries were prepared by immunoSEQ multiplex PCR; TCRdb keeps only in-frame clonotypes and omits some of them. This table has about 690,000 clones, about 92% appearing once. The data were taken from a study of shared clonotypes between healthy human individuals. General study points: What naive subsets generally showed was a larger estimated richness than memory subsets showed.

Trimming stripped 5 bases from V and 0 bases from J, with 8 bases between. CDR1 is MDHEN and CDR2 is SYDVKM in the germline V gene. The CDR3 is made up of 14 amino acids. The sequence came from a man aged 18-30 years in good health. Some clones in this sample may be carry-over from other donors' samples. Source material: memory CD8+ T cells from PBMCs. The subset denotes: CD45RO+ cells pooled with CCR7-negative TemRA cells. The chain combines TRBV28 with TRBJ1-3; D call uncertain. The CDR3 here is CASSQDFSGNTIYF. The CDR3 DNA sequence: TGTGCCAGCAGTCAGGATTTCTCTGGAAACACCATATATTTT.